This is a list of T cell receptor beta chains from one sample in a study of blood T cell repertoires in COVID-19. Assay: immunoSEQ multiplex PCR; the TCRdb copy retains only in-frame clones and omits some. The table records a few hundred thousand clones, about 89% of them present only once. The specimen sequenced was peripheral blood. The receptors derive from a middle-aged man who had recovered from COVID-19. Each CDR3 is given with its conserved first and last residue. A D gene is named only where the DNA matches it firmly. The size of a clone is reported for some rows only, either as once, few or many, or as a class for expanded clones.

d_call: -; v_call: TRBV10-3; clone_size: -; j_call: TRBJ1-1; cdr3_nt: TGTGCCATCAAACAATTGACAGGAAACACTGAAGCTTTCTTT; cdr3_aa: CAIKQLTGNTEAFF
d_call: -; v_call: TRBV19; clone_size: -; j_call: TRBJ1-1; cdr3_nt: TGTGCCAGTAGTATGAACCCAGGACAGAACACTGAAGCTTTCTTT; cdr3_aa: CASSMNPGQNTEAFF
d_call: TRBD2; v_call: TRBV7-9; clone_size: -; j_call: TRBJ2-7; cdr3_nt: TGTGCCAGCAGCTTAGTCGGGGGGGCGAACTACGAGCAGTACTTC; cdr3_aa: CASSLVGGANYEQYF
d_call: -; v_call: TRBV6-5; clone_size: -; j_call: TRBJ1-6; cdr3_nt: TGTGCCAGCAGTTACTCAGGGCAGGGTTCACCCCTCCACTTT; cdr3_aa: CASSYSGQGSPLHF
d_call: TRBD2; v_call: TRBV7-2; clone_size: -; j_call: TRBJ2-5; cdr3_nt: TGTGCCAGCAGCTTAGAGCCCCGGGGGGGCGGGACCCAGTACTTC; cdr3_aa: CASSLEPRGGGTQYF
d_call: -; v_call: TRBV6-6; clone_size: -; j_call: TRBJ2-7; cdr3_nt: TGTGCCAGCAGTCAACCAAATATCGGGTTGCCCGGCGGCGAGCAGTACTTC; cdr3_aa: CASSQPNIGLPGGEQYF
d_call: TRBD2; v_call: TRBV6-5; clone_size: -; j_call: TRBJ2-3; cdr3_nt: TGTGCCAGCAGGACAGCGGGGGGCTCAAATACGCAGTATTTT; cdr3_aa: CASRTAGGSNTQYF
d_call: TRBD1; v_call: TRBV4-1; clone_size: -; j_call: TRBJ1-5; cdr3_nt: TGCGCCAGCAGCCAAGATCAGGGGGGTGGCAATCAGCCCCAGCATTTT; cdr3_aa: CASSQDQGGGNQPQHF
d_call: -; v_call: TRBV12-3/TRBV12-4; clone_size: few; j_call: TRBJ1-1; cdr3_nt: TGTGCCAGCAGTTTACAGGGGAACACTGAAGCTTTCTTT; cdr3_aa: CASSLQGNTEAFF
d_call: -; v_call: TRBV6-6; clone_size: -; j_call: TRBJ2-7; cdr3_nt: TGTGCCAGCAGGTCGAAGAGCTCCTACGAGCAGTACTTC; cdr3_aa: CASRSKSSYEQYF
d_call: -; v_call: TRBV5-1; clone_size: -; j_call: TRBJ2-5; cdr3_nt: TGCGCCAGCAGCCCGGGCCCAGGGGGGGAGACCCAGTACTTC; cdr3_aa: CASSPGPGGETQYF
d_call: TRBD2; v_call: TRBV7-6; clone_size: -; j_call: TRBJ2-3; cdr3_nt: TGTGCCAGCAGCCCTAGCGGGGGGCAGAACACAGATACGCAGTATTTT; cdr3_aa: CASSPSGGQNTDTQYF
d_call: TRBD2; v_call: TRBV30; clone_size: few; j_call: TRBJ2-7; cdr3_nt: TGTGCCTGGGGAACGAAGATAGCGGGTGTCAGGGACGAGCAGTACTTC; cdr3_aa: CAWGTKIAGVRDEQYF
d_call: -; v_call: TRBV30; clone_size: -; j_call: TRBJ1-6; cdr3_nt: TGTGCCTGGAGATTAGAGACGGGTAGCTCCTATAATTCACCCCTCCACTTT; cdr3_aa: CAWRLETGSSYNSPLHF
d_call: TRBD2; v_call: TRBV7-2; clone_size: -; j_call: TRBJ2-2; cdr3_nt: TGTGCCAGCAGCTTAGCCCCGAAACTAGCGGGGGTGACCGGGGAGCTGTTTTTT; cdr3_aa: CASSLAPKLAGVTGELFF
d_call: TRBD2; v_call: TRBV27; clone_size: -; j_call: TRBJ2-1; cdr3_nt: TGTGCCAGCAGTCCCCCCGCGGGAGATGGAGGTGAGCAGTTCTTC; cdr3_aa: CASSPPAGDGGEQFF
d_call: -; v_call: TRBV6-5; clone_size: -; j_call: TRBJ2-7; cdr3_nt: TGTGCCAGCAAGCAGGGGCCCTACGAGCAGTACTTC; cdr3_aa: CASKQGPYEQYF
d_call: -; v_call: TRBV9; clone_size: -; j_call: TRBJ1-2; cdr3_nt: TGTGCCAGCAGCGCGCAACAGAACCCGTTCTATGGCTACACCTTC; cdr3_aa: CASSAQQNPFYGYTF
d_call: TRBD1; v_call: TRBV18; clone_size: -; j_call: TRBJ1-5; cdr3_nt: TGTGCCAGCTCACCAAGAGTCGGGACAGGGAGCAATCAGCCCCAGCATTTT; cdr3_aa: CASSPRVGTGSNQPQHF
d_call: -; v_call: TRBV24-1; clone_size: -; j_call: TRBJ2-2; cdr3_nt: TGTGCCACCAGTAAGGGGGTAACCGGGGAGCTGTTTTTT; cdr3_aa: CATSKGVTGELFF
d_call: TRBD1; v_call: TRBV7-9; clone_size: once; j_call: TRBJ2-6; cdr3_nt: TGTGCCAGCAGGGAAGCTCAGGGGGCAAACCCTGGGGCCAACGTCCTGACTTTC; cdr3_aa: CASREAQGANPGANVLTF
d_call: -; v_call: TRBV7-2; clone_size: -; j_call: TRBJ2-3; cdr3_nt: TGTGCCAGCAGCCCCGCCGGTACGCAGTATTTT; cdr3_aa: CASSPAGTQYF
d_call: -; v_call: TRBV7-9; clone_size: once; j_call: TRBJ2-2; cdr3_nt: TGTGCCAGCAGCTGGGGCAGGGAAGGAAGAGGCACCGGGGAGCTGTTTTTT; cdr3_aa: CASSWGREGRGTGELFF
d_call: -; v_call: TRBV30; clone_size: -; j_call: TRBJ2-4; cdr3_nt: TGTGCCTGGAGTGTACAATTTGGCATTCAGTACTTC; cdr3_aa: CAWSVQFGIQYF
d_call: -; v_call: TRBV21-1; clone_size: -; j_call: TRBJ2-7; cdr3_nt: TGTGCCAGCAGCACTACCTACGAGCAGTACTTC; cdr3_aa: CASSTTYEQYF
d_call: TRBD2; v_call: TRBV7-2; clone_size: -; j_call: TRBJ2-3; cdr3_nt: TGTGCCAGCAGCTACGGGGGGGCCGGCACAGATACGCAGTATTTT; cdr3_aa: CASSYGGAGTDTQYF
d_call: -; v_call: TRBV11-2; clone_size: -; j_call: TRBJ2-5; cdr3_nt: TGTGCCAGCAGCTTGGGTGAGCGAGAGACCCAGTACTTC; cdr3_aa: CASSLGERETQYF
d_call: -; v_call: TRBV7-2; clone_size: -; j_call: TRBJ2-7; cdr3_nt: TGTGCCAGCAGCCCACGAGGGCGAACCTACGAGCAGTACTTC; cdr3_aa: CASSPRGRTYEQYF
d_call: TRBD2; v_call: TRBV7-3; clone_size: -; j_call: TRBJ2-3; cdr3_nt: TGTGCCAGCAGCTTAGGCCTAGCGGCTACAGATACGCAGTATTTT; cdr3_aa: CASSLGLAATDTQYF
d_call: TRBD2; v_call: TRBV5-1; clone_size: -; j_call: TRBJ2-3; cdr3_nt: TGCGCCAGCAGCTTGCTCAGCGGGGTTAGCACAGATACGCAGTATTTT; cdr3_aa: CASSLLSGVSTDTQYF
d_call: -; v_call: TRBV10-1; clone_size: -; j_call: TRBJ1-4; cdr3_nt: TGCGCCCGCAGGGTCCAGGGGAAATTTGAAAAACTGTTTTTT; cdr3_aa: CARRVQGKFEKLFF
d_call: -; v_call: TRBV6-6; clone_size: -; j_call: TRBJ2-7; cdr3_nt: TGTGCCAGCAGTTCCCGGAAAACAGGGAACGAGCAGTACTTC; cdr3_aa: CASSSRKTGNEQYF
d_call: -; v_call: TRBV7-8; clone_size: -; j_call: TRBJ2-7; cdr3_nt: TGTGCCAGCAGCTTGGGCCGGGAGCAGTACTTC; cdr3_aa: CASSLGREQYF
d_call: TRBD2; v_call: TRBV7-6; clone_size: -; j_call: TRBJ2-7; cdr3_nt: TGTGCCAGCAGCCCCCGGGGACTACTTTACGAGCAGTACTTC; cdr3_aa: CASSPRGLLYEQYF
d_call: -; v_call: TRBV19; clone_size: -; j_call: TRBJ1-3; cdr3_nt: TGTGCCAGTAGTATACTGGCAGGGGATTTGGCTGGAAACACCATATATTTT; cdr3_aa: CASSILAGDLAGNTIYF
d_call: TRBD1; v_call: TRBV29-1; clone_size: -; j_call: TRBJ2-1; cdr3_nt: TGCAGCGTTATGGACAGGGGAAATGAGCAGTTCTTC; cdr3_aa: CSVMDRGNEQFF
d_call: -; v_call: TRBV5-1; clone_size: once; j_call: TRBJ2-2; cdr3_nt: TGCGCCAGCAGCTTGGAAAGACTAGGGGAGCTGTTTTTT; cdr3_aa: CASSLERLGELFF
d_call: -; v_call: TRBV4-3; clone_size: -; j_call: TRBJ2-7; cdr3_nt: TGCGCCAGCAGGCGTACCTTGGGGGGGGCCCACGAGCAGTACTTC; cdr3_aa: CASRRTLGGAHEQYF
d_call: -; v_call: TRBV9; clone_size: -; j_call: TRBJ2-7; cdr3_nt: TGTGCCAGCAGCCCCACGGAGATGTACTCCTACGAGCAGTACTTC; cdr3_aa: CASSPTEMYSYEQYF
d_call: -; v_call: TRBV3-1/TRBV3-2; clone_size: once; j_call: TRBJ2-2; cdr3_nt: TGTGCCAGCAGCCAGATCCCAGTGGTCACCGGGGAGCTGTTTTTT; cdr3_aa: CASSQIPVVTGELFF
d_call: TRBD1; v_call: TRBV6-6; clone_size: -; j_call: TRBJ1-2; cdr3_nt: TGTGCCAGCATCGGATCGACAGGGGGTAACTATGGCTACACCTTC; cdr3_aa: CASIGSTGGNYGYTF
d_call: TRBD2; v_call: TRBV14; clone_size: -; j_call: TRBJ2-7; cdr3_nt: TGTGCCAGCAGCCACTCTAGCGGGGGTCTACGCGAGCAGTACTTC; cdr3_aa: CASSHSSGGLREQYF
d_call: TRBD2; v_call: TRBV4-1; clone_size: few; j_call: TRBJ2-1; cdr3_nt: TGCGCCAGCAGCCAAGTGCGAGGACTAGCGGGGGAGTATGAGCAGTTCTTC; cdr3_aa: CASSQVRGLAGEYEQFF
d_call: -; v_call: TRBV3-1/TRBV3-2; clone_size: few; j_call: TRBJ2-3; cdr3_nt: TGTGCCAGCAGCCAAGGGAAAACCGGGAGTTATACAGATACGCAGTATTTT; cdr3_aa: CASSQGKTGSYTDTQYF
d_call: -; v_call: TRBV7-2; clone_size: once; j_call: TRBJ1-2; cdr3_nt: TGTGCCAGCAGCTCAGACAGTTACTATGGCTACACCTTC; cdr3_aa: CASSSDSYYGYTF
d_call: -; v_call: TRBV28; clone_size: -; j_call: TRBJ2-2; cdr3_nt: TGTGCCAGCAGGGAGGGGGCGCAAAACACCGGGGAGCTGTTTTTT; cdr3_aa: CASREGAQNTGELFF
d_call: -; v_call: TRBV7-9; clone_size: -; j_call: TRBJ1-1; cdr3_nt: TGTGCCAGCAGGACAGGTTTCTCTGAAGCTTTCTTT; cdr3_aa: CASRTGFSEAFF
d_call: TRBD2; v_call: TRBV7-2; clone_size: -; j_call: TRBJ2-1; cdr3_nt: TGTGCCAGCAGCTCCGGGAGGGGGGGTAGTGAGCAGTTCTTC; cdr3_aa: CASSSGRGGSEQFF
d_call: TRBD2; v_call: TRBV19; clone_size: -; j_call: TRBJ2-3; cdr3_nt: TGTGCCAGTAGTATAGGGGGTTTGACTAGCGGGGCTAGCACAGATACGCAGTATTTT; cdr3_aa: CASSIGGLTSGASTDTQYF
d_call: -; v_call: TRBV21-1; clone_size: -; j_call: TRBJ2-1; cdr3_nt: TGTGCCAGCAGCTCAACCGGGGTCCTAGCGGGAGAAGGGAATGAGCAGTTCTTC; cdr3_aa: CASSSTGVLAGEGNEQFF
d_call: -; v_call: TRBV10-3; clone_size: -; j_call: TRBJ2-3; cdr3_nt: TGTGCCATCAGACTGGACAGACTATTGACAGATACGCAGTATTTT; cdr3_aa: CAIRLDRLLTDTQYF
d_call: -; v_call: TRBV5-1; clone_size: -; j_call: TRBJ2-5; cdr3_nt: TGCGCCAGCAGCCTCACCGGCGGGGTAGAGACCCAGTACTTC; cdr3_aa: CASSLTGGVETQYF
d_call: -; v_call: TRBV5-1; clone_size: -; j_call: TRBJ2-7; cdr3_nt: TGCGCCAGCAGCTCGGGTCAACGGGGGGAGCAGTACTTC; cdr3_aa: CASSSGQRGEQYF